The clone carrying this TCR beta chain was seen at least ten times. As yet, its antigen is unknown. Through a sample-barcoded 5' primer and a J-beta primer mix, a second PCR was run for roughly 6 to 12 cycles. TCRdb re-called the 5' RACE reads with MiXCR, one entry per CDR3 protein. The sample contains over 550,000 distinct CDR3 sequences, 25% to 30% of which appear only once. This specimen belongs to a study of blood T cells in healthy people across ages. The study's findings and limits: Roughly linear age-related decline in beta diversity appeared, significant by age approximately 41.

Losses at the gene ends were 4 bases for V and 4 bases for J; bases not matched to a gene: 11. The CDR3 loop spans 19 amino acids. The germline V gene has CDR1 LGHNA and CDR2 YNFKEQ. The clonotype originates from a woman of 80 years or more in good health. The V and J genes are TRBV4-2 and TRBJ2-3; 16 bases align to TRBD2. The sequenced material came from blood. The CDR3 protein is CASSPHSGTSGGAADTQYF. The CDR3 nucleotides read TGTGCCAGCAGCCCTCACTCCGGGACTAGCGGGGGGGCGGCAGATACGCAGTATTTT.